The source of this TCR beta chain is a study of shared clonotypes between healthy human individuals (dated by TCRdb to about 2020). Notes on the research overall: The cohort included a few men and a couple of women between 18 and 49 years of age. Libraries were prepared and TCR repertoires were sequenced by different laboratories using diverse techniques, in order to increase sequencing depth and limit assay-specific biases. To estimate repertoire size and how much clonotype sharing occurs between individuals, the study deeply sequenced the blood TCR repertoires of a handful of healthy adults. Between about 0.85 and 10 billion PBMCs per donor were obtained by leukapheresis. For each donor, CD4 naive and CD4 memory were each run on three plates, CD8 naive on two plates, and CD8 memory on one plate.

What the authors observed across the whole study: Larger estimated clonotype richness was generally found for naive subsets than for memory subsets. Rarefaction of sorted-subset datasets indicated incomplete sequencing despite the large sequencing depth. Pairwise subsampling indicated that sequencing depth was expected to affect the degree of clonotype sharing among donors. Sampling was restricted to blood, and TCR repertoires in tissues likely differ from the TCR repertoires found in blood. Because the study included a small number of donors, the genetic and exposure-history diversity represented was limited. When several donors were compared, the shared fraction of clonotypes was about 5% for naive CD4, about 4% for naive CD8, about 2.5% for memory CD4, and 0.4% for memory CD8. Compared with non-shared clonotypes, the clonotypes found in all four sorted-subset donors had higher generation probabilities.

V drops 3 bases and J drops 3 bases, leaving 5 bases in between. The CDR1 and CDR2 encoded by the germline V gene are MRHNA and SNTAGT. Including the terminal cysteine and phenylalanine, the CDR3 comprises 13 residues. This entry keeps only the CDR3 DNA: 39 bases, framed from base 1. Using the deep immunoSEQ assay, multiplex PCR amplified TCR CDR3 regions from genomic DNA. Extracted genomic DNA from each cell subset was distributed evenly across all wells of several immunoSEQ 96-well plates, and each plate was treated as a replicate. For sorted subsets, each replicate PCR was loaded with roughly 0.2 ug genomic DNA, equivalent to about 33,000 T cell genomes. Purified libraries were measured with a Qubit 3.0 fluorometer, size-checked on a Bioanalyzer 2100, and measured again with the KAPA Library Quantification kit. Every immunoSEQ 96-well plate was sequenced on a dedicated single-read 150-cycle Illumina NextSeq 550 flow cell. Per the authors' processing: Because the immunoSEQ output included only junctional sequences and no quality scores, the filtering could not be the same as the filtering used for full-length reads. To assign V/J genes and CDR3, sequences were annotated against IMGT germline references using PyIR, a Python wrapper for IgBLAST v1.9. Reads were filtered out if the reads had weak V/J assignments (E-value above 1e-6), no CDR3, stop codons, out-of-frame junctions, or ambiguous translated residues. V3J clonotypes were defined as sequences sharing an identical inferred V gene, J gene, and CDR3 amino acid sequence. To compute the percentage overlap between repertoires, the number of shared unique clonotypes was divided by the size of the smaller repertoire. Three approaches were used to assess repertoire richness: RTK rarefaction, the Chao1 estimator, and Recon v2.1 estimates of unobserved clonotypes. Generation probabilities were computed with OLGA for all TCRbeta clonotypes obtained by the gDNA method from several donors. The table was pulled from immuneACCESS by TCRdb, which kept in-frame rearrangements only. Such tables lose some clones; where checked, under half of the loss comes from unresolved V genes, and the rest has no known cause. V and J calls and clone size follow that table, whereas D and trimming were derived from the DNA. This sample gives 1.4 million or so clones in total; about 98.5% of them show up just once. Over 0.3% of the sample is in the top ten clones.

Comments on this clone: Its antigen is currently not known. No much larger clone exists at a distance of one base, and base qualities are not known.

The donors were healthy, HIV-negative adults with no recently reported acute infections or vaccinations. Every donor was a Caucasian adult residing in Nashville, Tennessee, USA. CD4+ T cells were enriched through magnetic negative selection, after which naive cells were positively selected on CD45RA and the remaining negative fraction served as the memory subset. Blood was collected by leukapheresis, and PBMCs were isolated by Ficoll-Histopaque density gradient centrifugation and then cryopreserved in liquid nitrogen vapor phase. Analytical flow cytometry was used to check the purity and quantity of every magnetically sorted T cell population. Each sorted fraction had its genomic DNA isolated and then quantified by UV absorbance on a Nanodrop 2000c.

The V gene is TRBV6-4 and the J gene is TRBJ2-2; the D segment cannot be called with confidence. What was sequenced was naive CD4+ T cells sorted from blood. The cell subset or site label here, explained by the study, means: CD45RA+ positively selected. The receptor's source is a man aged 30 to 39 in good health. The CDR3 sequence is CASSERYTGELFF. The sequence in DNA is TGTGCCAGCAGTGAACGGTACACCGGGGAGCTGTTTTTT.